Given below is one T cell receptor (beta chain) in context. The antigen remains unidentified. This specimen belongs to a study of T cell responses to AZD1222 COVID-19 vaccine. Clones were sequenced by immunoSEQ multiplex PCR, and TCRdb holds only the in-frame ones, with some missing. The sample lists 80,000 to 100,000 clones; around 90% were seen once. General study points: Possibly, clonal diversity was underestimated; donors were largely white British and included more females. Sampling that yielded the repertoires occurred only after the peak T cell response.

Trimming stripped 0 bases from V and 3 bases from J, with 13 bases between. The CDR3 extends over 16 amino acids. The germline CDR1 and CDR2 sequences are SGDLS and YYNGEE. Source: peripheral blood, taken 28 days after the second AZD1222 dose. This sequence joins TRBV9 and TRBJ1-5, with D tentatively TRBD1 (6 bases). The receptor was derived from an adult who received the AZD1222 COVID-19 vaccine. The CDR3 sequence is CASSVAPGESNQPQHF. The CDR3 DNA reads as TGTGCCAGCAGCGTAGCTCCAGGGGAATCCAATCAGCCCCAGCATTTT.